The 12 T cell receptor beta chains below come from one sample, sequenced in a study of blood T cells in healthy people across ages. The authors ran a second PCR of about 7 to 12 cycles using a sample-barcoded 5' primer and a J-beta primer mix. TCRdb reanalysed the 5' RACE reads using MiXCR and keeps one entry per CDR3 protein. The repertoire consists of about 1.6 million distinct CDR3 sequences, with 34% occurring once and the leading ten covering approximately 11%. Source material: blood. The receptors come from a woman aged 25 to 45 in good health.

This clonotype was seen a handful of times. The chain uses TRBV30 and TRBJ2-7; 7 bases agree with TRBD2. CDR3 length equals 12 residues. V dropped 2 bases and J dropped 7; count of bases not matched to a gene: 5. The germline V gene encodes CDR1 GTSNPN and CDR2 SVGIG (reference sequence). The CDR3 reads CAWSIPSGEQYF. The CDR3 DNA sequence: TGTGCCTGGAGTATCCCTAGCGGTGAGCAGTACTTC.

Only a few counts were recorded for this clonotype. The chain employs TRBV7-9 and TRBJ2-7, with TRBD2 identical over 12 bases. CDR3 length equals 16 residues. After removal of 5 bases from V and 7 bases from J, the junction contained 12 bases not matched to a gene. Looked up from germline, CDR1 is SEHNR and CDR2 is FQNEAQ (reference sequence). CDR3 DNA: TGTGCCAGCAGCGGCCTCCTAGCGGGAGGGCCCGAGGAGCAGTACTTC. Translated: CASSGLLAGGPEEQYF.

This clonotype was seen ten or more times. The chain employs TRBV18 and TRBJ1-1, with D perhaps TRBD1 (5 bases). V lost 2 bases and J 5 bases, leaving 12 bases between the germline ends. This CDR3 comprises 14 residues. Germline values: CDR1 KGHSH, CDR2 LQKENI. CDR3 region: CASSPSFGGTEAFF. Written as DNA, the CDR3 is TGTGCCAGCTCACCAAGTTTCGGGGGGACTGAAGCTTTCTTT.

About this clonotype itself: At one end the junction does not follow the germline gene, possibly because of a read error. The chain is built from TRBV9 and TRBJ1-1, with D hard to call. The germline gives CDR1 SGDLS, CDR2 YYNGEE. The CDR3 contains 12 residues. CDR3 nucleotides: TGTGCCAGCAGGGGGTTGAACACTGAAACTTTCTTT. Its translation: CASRGLNTETFF.

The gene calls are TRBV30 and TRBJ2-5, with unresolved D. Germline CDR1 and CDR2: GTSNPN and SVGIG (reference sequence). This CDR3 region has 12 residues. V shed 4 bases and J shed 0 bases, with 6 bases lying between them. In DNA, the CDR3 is TGTGCCTGGACTCTGTACCAAGAGACCCAGTACTTC. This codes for CAWTLYQETQYF. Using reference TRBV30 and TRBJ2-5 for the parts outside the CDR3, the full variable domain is SQTIHQWPATLVQPVGSPLSLECTVEGTSNPNLYWYRQAAGRGLQLLFYSVGIGQISSEVPQNLSASRPQDRQFILSSKKLLLSDSGFYLCAWTLYQETQYFGPGTRLLVL.

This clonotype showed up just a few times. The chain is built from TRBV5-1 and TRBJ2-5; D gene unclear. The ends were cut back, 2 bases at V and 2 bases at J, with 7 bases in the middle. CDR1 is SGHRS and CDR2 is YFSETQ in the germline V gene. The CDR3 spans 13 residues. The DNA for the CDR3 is TGCGCCAGCAGCTTTGTGGGACAAGAGACCCAGTACTTC. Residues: CASSFVGQETQYF.

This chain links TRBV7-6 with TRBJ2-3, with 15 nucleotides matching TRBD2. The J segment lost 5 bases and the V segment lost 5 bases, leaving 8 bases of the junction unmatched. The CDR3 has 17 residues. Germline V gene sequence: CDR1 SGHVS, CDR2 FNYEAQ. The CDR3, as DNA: TGTGCCAGCAGCAGACGAGGACTAGCGGGAGGGAGAGATACGCAGTATTTT. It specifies CASSRRGLAGGRDTQYF. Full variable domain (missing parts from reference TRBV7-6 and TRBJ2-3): GAGVSQSPRYKVTKRGQDVALRCDPISGHVSLYWYRQALGQGPEFLTYFNYEAQQDKSGLPNDRFSAERPEGSISTLTIQRTEQRDSAMYRCASSRRGLAGGRDTQYFGPGTRLTVL.

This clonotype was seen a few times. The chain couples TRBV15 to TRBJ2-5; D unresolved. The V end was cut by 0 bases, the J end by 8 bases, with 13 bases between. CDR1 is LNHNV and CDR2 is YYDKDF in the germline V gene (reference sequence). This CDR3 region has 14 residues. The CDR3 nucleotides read TGTGCCACCAGCAGAGATTTCACCCCTCGAACCCAGTACTTC. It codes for CATSRDFTPRTQYF.

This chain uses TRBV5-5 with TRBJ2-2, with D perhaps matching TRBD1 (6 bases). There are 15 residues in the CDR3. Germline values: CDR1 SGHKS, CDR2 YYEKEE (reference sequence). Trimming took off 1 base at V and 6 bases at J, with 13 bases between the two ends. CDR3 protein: CASSLTWGQSGELFF. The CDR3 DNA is TGTGCCAGCAGCTTGACGTGGGGGCAGTCCGGGGAGCTGTTTTTT.

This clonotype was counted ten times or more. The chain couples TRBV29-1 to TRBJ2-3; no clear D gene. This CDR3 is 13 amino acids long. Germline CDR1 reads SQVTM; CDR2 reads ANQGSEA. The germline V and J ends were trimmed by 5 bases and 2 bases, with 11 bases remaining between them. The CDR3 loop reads CSVRRRDTDTQYF. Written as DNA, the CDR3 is TGCAGCGTTCGGCGTCGCGACACAGATACGCAGTATTTT.

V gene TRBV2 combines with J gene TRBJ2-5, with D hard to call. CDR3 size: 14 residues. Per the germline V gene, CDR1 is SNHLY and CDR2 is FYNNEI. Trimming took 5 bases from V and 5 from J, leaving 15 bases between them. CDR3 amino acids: CASSPTPVGETQYF. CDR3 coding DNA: TGTGCCAGCAGTCCTACGCCGGTGGGGGAGACCCAGTACTTC.

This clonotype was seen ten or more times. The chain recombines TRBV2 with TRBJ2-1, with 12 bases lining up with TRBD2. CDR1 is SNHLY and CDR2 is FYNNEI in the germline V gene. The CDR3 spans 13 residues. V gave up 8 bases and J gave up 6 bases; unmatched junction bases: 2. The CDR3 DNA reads TGTGCCAGCGCTAGCGGGAGGGGCAATGAGCAGTTCTTC. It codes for CASASGRGNEQFF.